These T cell receptor beta chains were read from a single sample in a study of blood T cell repertoires in COVID-19. Repertoires were generated with immunoSEQ multiplex PCR, while TCRdb's copy carries only in-frame clones and drops some. The repertoire holds 150,000 to 200,000 clones, about nine tenths seen once, with roughly a sixth in the top ten. The sequencing input was peripheral blood. These receptors originate from a man aged 60-69 years with active or convalescent COVID-19. Both conserved end residues are part of each CDR3. Each record gives: J gene, D gene, V gene, clone size, CDR3 protein, CDR3 DNA. The D gene is left open where the match is weak. Some rows mark clone size as missing; the rest say once, few, many or name a class of expanded clone.

j_call: TRBJ2-3; d_call: TRBD2; v_call: TRBV7-2; clone_size: -; cdr3_aa: CASSSRRGGGTDTQYF; cdr3_nt: TGTGCCAGCAGCTCTCGGCGGGGGGGCGGCACAGATACGCAGTATTTT
j_call: TRBJ1-6; d_call: TRBD1; v_call: TRBV4-1; clone_size: once; cdr3_aa: CASSEDRGLSNSPLHF; cdr3_nt: TGCGCCAGCAGCGAGGACAGGGGGCTCTCTAATTCACCCCTCCACTTT
j_call: TRBJ1-1; d_call: -; v_call: TRBV6-5; clone_size: -; cdr3_aa: CATRRERVTEAFF; cdr3_nt: TGTGCCACCCGGCGAGAGCGCGTAACTGAAGCTTTCTTT
j_call: TRBJ2-7; d_call: TRBD1; v_call: TRBV5-1; clone_size: -; cdr3_aa: CASSLVWDRGTAYEQYF; cdr3_nt: TGCGCCAGCAGCTTGGTATGGGACAGGGGGACGGCGTACGAGCAGTACTTC
j_call: TRBJ1-2; d_call: TRBD1; v_call: TRBV24-1; clone_size: -; cdr3_aa: CATSDYRDRGSSCYGYTF; cdr3_nt: TGTGCCACCAGTGACTACCGGGACAGGGGTTCTTCGTGCTATGGCTACACCTTC
j_call: TRBJ2-1; d_call: TRBD2; v_call: TRBV5-4; clone_size: once; cdr3_aa: CASSSGAGSSYNEQFF; cdr3_nt: TGTGCCAGCAGCTCAGGAGCGGGGAGCTCCTACAATGAGCAGTTCTTC
j_call: TRBJ1-2; d_call: TRBD1; v_call: TRBV3-1/TRBV3-2; clone_size: -; cdr3_aa: CASSQDRRYGYTF; cdr3_nt: TGTGCCAGCAGTCAGGACAGGCGCTATGGCTACACCTTC
j_call: TRBJ1-5; d_call: -; v_call: TRBV3-1/TRBV3-2; clone_size: -; cdr3_aa: CASSARTANQPQHF; cdr3_nt: TGTGCCAGCAGCGCTAGGACAGCTAATCAGCCCCAGCATTTT
j_call: TRBJ1-2; d_call: TRBD1; v_call: TRBV11-2; clone_size: -; cdr3_aa: CASSSGQGEGYGYTF; cdr3_nt: TGTGCCAGCAGCAGCGGACAGGGGGAAGGCTATGGCTACACCTTC
j_call: TRBJ2-7; d_call: TRBD1; v_call: TRBV18; clone_size: -; cdr3_aa: CASSPRDRATYEQYF; cdr3_nt: TGTGCCAGCTCACCACGGGACAGGGCAACCTACGAGCAGTACTTC
j_call: TRBJ1-1; d_call: -; v_call: TRBV7-9; clone_size: -; cdr3_aa: CASSSDTTEAFF; cdr3_nt: TGTGCCAGCAGCTCCGACACCACTGAAGCTTTCTTT
j_call: TRBJ1-5; d_call: TRBD1; v_call: TRBV19; clone_size: -; cdr3_aa: CASSRSRDRDNQPQHF; cdr3_nt: TGTGCCAGTAGTAGGTCCCGGGACAGGGACAATCAGCCCCAGCATTTT
j_call: TRBJ1-1; d_call: -; v_call: TRBV7-9; clone_size: -; cdr3_aa: CASSLDTGRNTEAFF; cdr3_nt: TGTGCCAGCAGCTTAGACACAGGACGTAACACTGAAGCTTTCTTT
j_call: TRBJ1-2; d_call: TRBD1; v_call: TRBV6-1; clone_size: once; cdr3_aa: CASSEEGVRGRTGYTF; cdr3_nt: TGTGCCAGCAGTGAAGAGGGTGTTAGGGGGCGGACTGGCTACACCTTC
j_call: TRBJ1-6; d_call: -; v_call: TRBV19; clone_size: -; cdr3_aa: CASSATGTSESPLHF; cdr3_nt: TGTGCCAGTAGTGCAACCGGGACTTCGGAGTCACCCCTCCACTTT
j_call: TRBJ2-2; d_call: -; v_call: TRBV11-3; clone_size: -; cdr3_aa: CASSFRDSGELFF; cdr3_nt: TGTGCCAGCAGCTTTCGAGACTCCGGGGAGCTGTTTTTT
j_call: TRBJ1-6; d_call: -; v_call: TRBV10-2; clone_size: once; cdr3_aa: CASSAGWDSPLHF; cdr3_nt: TGCGCCAGCAGCGCAGGGTGGGATTCACCCCTCCACTTT
j_call: TRBJ2-1; d_call: -; v_call: TRBV6-4; clone_size: -; cdr3_aa: CASSERRRGEQFF; cdr3_nt: TGTGCCAGCAGTGAACGGCGTCGGGGTGAGCAGTTCTTC
j_call: TRBJ1-1; d_call: -; v_call: TRBV7-9; clone_size: -; cdr3_aa: CASIKRGSGTEAFF; cdr3_nt: TGTGCCAGCATCAAAAGGGGTTCGGGCACTGAAGCTTTCTTT
j_call: TRBJ2-7; d_call: TRBD1; v_call: TRBV3-1/TRBV3-2; clone_size: -; cdr3_aa: CASSQKGAQGSYEQYF; cdr3_nt: TGTGCCAGCAGCCAAAAGGGGGCGCAGGGCTCCTACGAGCAGTACTTC
j_call: TRBJ1-1; d_call: -; v_call: TRBV5-1; clone_size: -; cdr3_aa: CASTPLPRGGAGSNTEAFF; cdr3_nt: TGCGCCAGCACCCCTCTTCCTCGAGGAGGAGCAGGTTCGAACACTGAAGCTTTCTTT
j_call: TRBJ1-2; d_call: -; v_call: TRBV12-2; clone_size: -; cdr3_aa: CASRLVWGRGSGYTF; cdr3_nt: -
j_call: TRBJ1-1; d_call: -; v_call: TRBV3-1/TRBV3-2; clone_size: -; cdr3_aa: CASSQDPGGAEAFF; cdr3_nt: TGTGCCAGCAGCCAAGACCCGGGGGGAGCTGAAGCTTTCTTT
j_call: TRBJ1-1; d_call: -; v_call: TRBV5-4; clone_size: -; cdr3_aa: CASRGGNTEAFF; cdr3_nt: TGTGCCAGCAGGGGGGGGAACACTGAAGCTTTCTTT
j_call: TRBJ1-2; d_call: TRBD1; v_call: TRBV18; clone_size: -; cdr3_aa: CASSPFPPGTGGIDYGYTF; cdr3_nt: TGTGCCAGCTCACCGTTCCCTCCCGGGACAGGGGGCATTGACTATGGCTACACCTTC
j_call: TRBJ1-2; d_call: -; v_call: TRBV20-1; clone_size: -; cdr3_aa: CSATPRSGYTF; cdr3_nt: TGCAGTGCTACACCGCGGTCTGGCTACACCTTC
j_call: TRBJ1-5; d_call: -; v_call: TRBV18; clone_size: -; cdr3_aa: CASSATTPLTVPFNQPQHF; cdr3_nt: TGTGCCAGCTCAGCGACCACACCACTGACAGTTCCCTTCAATCAGCCCCAGCATTTT
j_call: TRBJ1-2; d_call: -; v_call: TRBV27; clone_size: -; cdr3_aa: CASSLQGTSYGYTF; cdr3_nt: TGTGCCAGCAGTTTACAGGGGACAAGCTATGGCTACACCTTC
j_call: TRBJ1-2; d_call: TRBD1; v_call: TRBV3-1/TRBV3-2; clone_size: -; cdr3_aa: CATRDRGFGYTF; cdr3_nt: TGTGCCACCCGGGACAGGGGATTCGGCTACACCTTC
j_call: TRBJ2-3; d_call: -; v_call: TRBV5-5; clone_size: -; cdr3_aa: CASSLSNSGSTDTQYF; cdr3_nt: TGTGCCAGCAGCTTGTCGAATAGCGGTAGCACAGATACGCAGTATTTT
j_call: TRBJ2-2; d_call: -; v_call: TRBV7-5; clone_size: -; cdr3_aa: CVRSCTSGKDLTGELFF; cdr3_nt: TGTGTCAGAAGCTGCACTAGCGGGAAGGATTTGACCGGGGAGCTGTTTTTT
j_call: TRBJ1-1; d_call: TRBD1; v_call: TRBV18; clone_size: once; cdr3_aa: CASSPGTGGTEAFF; cdr3_nt: TGTGCCAGCTCACCCGGGACAGGGGGGACTGAAGCTTTCTTT
j_call: TRBJ2-2; d_call: -; v_call: TRBV5-1; clone_size: once; cdr3_aa: CASKESGLPSAGELFF; cdr3_nt: TGCGCCAGCAAGGAATCAGGACTACCCTCGGCCGGGGAGCTGTTTTTT
j_call: TRBJ2-1; d_call: TRBD1; v_call: TRBV2; clone_size: -; cdr3_aa: CASSVDRKGYNEQFF; cdr3_nt: TGTGCCAGCAGTGTGGACAGGAAAGGGTACAATGAGCAGTTCTTC
j_call: TRBJ2-5; d_call: -; v_call: TRBV5-1; clone_size: -; cdr3_aa: CASSLFGGPETQYF; cdr3_nt: TGCGCCAGCAGCTTGTTCGGGGGACCAGAGACCCAGTACTTC
j_call: TRBJ1-1; d_call: -; v_call: TRBV19; clone_size: -; cdr3_aa: CASEGRRGALNMNTEAFF; cdr3_nt: TGTGCCAGTGAGGGGAGGAGAGGGGCCTTGAACATGAACACTGAAGCTTTCTTT
j_call: TRBJ1-1; d_call: -; v_call: TRBV5-4; clone_size: -; cdr3_aa: CASSPRPDRGTEAFF; cdr3_nt: TGTGCCAGCAGCCCGCGACCAGACCGGGGCACTGAAGCTTTCTTT
j_call: TRBJ1-1; d_call: -; v_call: TRBV6-4; clone_size: -; cdr3_aa: CASSPSLRNTEAFF; cdr3_nt: TGTGCCAGCAGTCCCTCCCTCCGGAACACTGAAGCTTTCTTT
j_call: TRBJ1-2; d_call: -; v_call: TRBV25-1; clone_size: -; cdr3_aa: CASSDAPGNYGYTF; cdr3_nt: TGTGCCAGCAGTGACGCACCCGGTAACTATGGCTACACCTTC
j_call: TRBJ1-1; d_call: -; v_call: TRBV6-5; clone_size: once; cdr3_aa: CASREGRDTEAFF; cdr3_nt: TGTGCCAGCAGGGAGGGTCGGGACACTGAAGCTTTCTTT